This T cell receptor (beta chain) was identified during a study of cytomegalovirus exposure and HLA in healthy donors. Study-wide context: Among some 400 genotyped donors, approximately 80% fell in the Caucasian-associated ancestry cluster.

PCR amplification relied on 60 Vbeta primers (plus 13 Jbeta primers). The table came from immunoSEQ multiplex PCR; TCRdb's copy has only in-frame clones and leaves some out. Among some 140,000 clones, approximately 70% were seen once, and the ten largest hold about 1.5%. General observations from the study: An Asian-associated ancestry cluster reportedly showed fewer N-insertions than the roughly 670-donor mean in a later analysis. Cytomegalovirus association was assigned to around 150 TCR beta chains.

For this clone: What it binds is unknown.

Per the germline V gene, CDR1 is SGHRS and CDR2 is YFSETQ. Trimming removed 5 bases from V and 3 bases from J, with 16 bases in between. CDR3 size: 15 residues. Sequencing used PBMCs. This chain links TRBV5-1 with TRBJ2-3, with D possibly TRBD2 on 5 matching bases. The TCR originated in a human donor in good health. The CDR3 nucleotides are TGCGCCAGCAGTACCTGGACTTCCACTACAGATACGCAGTATTTT. Translated: CASSTWTSTTDTQYF.